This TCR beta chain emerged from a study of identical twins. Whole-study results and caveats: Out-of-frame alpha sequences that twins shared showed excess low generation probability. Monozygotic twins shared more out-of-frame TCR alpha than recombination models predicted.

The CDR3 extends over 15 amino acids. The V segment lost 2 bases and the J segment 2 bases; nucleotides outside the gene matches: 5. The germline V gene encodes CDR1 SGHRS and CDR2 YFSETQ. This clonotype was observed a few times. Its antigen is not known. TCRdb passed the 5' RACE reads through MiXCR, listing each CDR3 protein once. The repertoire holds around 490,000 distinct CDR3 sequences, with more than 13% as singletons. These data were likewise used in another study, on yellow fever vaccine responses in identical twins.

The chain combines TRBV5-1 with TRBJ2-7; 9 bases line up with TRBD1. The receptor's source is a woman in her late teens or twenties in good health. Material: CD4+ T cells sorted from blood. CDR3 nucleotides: TGCGCCAGCAGCTTACCTGGGACAGGGACCTACGAGCAGTACTTC. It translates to CASSLPGTGTYEQYF. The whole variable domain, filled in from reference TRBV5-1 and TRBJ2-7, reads KAGVTQTPRYLIKTRGQQVTLSCSPISGHRSVSWYQQTPGQGLQFLFEYFSETQRNKGNFPGRFSGRQFSNSRSEMNVSTLELGDSALYLCASSLPGTGTYEQYFGPGTRLTVT.